These 7 T cell receptor beta chains came from one sample sequenced in a study of cytomegalovirus exposure and HLA in healthy donors. The primer mix had 60 Vbeta and 13 Jbeta primers. Assay: immunoSEQ multiplex PCR; the TCRdb copy retains only in-frame clones and omits some. The sample includes roughly 140,000 clones, about 82% of them seen just once. The sequenced sample was PBMCs. The origin of the receptors is a woman in her thirties or forties in good health and CMV-seropositive.

The chain links TRBV28 to TRBJ2-3, with TRBD2 matching 11 bases. The CDR3 is 16 amino acids. The V gene end was trimmed by 4 bases and the J gene end by 2 bases; junction bases not matched to a gene: 5. Germline V lookup: CDR1 MDHEN, CDR2 SYDVKM. The CDR3 loop reads CASSWLAGGLTDTQYF. CDR3 bases: TGTGCCAGCAGTTGGCTAGCGGGGGGACTCACAGATACGCAGTATTTT. Together with reference TRBV28 and TRBJ2-3, the CDR3 gives the full variable domain: DVKVTQSSRYLVKRTGEKVFLECVQDMDHENMFWYRQDPGLGLRLIYFSYDVKMKEKGDIPEGYSVSREKKERFSLILESASTNQTSMYLCASSWLAGGLTDTQYFGPGTRLTVL.

Only one count was recorded for this clone. J is TRBJ2-6 and V is TRBV28, with 7 bases that match TRBD1. CDR1 is MDHEN, CDR2 SYDVKM, per germline. V dropped 0 bases and J dropped 0; count of bases not matched to a gene: 2. CDR3 length equals 17 residues. CDR3 nucleotide sequence: TGTGCCAGCAGTTTATGGACAGGGAGCTCTGGGGCCAACGTCCTGACTTTC. Translating it yields CASSLWTGSSGANVLTF.

This clone was recorded once. This chain links TRBV6-6 with TRBJ2-3; a weak D match, TRBD1 (8 bases). The length of the CDR3 is 15 residues. Germline lookup yields CDR1 MNHNY and CDR2 SVGAGI (reference sequence). The V end lost 7 bases, the J end lost 3 bases, and 17 bases lay between the germline ends. The CDR3 region is CASTNRGGLTDTQYF. In nucleotides, the CDR3 is TGTGCCAGCACCAACAGGGGGGGGCTTACAGATACGCAGTATTTT.

The chain is built from TRBV19 and TRBJ2-3, with D possibly matching TRBD2 (5 bases). Germline V gene data show CDR1 as LNHDA and CDR2 as SQIVND (reference sequence). CDR3 length equals 15 residues. V dropped 7 bases and J dropped 0 bases, with 14 bases sitting between them. The CDR3 region has the DNA TGTGCCAGTATGTACGGGCGGACTAGCACAGATACGCAGTATTTT. This sequence encodes CASMYGRTSTDTQYF.

The chain is built from TRBV7-2 and TRBJ2-2, with D possibly matching TRBD2 (6 bases). V was pared by 2 bases and J by 6 bases, with 10 bases between. The germline gives CDR1 SGHTA, CDR2 FQGNSA. The CDR3 consists of 14 residues. CDR3 amino acids: CASSLSPGAGELFF. The CDR3 DNA reads TGTGCCAGCAGCTTAAGTCCGGGGGCCGGGGAGCTGTTTTTT. The full variable domain, rest sourced from reference TRBV7-2 and TRBJ2-2, is GAGVSQSPSNKVTEKGKDVELRCDPISGHTALYWYRQSLGQGLEFLIYFQGNSAPDKSGLPSDRFSAERTGGSVSTLTIQRTQQEDSAVYLCASSLSPGAGELFFGEGSRLTVL.

This clone appeared a single time. The chain recombines TRBV28 with TRBJ1-5; 10 nucleotides match TRBD1. The CDR3 sequence is 15 residues long. The ends lost 4 bases at V and 6 bases at J; junction bases unmatched: 6. Germline V gene lookup returns CDR1 MDHEN and CDR2 SYDVKM. CDR3 DNA sequence: TGTGCCAGCAGTTCACCGGGACAGGGGAGTCAGCCCCAGCATTTT. This gives the protein CASSSPGQGSQPQHF.

J is TRBJ2-2 and V is TRBV5-4; D is unresolved. In germline, CDR1 is SGHNT, CDR2 YYREEE (reference sequence). This CDR3 spans 17 amino acids. Trimming took 3 bases from V and 0 from J, leaving 15 bases between them. CDR3 loop: CASSSSAAIANTGELFF. The CDR3 nucleotides are TGTGCCAGCAGCTCGTCGGCGGCCATCGCGAACACCGGGGAGCTGTTTTTT.